This TCR beta chain was retrieved from a study of neurological immune-mediated disorders. Notes on the study in general: When the repertoires were grouped phylogenetically, those of 18 of the 34 multiple sclerosis patients came together in a single cluster of related CDR3 sequences, which points to a possible repertoire-level signature.

Libraries used 2 million unsorted PBMCs kept frozen in RNAlater. The sample holds many counts of this clonotype. Its antigen is not known. The authors made cDNA by 5'RACE with 10-nucleotide random UMIs. TCRdb re-called the 5' RACE reads through MiXCR, storing one row per CDR3 protein. The profile shows roughly 67,000 distinct CDR3 sequences, more than 3.5% of them singletons. The J segment lost 7 bases and the V segment lost 4 bases, leaving 6 bases of the junction unmatched. The germline gives CDR1 SGHTA, CDR2 FQGNSA. The CDR3 sequence is 14 residues long. The chain employs TRBV7-2 and TRBJ2-1, with TRBD2 matching 8 bases. The sequence was obtained from a man aged 50-60 years with multiple sclerosis. Sequenced: PBMCs. The CDR3 loop reads CASSSPGGKNEQFF. CDR3 DNA: TGTGCCAGCAGCTCGCCGGGGGGGAAGAATGAGCAGTTCTTC.